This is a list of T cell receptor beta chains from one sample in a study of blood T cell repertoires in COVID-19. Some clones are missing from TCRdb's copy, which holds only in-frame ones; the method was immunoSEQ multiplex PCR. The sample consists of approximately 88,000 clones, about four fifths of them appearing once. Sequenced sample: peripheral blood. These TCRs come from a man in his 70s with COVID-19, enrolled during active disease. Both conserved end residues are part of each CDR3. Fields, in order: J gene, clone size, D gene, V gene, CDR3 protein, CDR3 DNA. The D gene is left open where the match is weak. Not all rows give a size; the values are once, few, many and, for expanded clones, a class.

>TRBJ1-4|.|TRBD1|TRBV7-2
CASSLVGDRAEKLFF
TGTGCCAGCAGCTTAGTAGGGGACAGGGCTGAAAAACTGTTTTTT
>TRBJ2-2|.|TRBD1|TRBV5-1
CASSPGTGTGELFF
TGCGCCAGCAGCCCCGGGACAGGGACCGGGGAGCTGTTTTTT
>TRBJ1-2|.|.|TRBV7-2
CASSLDLQVAYGYTF
TGTGCCAGCAGCTTAGACCTACAGGTAGCCTATGGCTACACCTTC
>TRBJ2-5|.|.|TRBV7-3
CASSLRPGETQYF
TGTGCCAGCAGTCTTCGGCCAGGAGAGACCCAGTACTTC
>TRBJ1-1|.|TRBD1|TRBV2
CASGTGGPEAFF
TGTGCCAGCGGGACAGGGGGCCCTGAAGCTTTCTTT
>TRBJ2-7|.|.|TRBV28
CASSLMTAHSYEQYF
TGTGCCAGCAGTCTTATGACAGCTCACTCCTACGAGCAGTACTTC
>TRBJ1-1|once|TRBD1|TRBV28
CASSVEGAGNTEAFF
TGTGCCAGCAGTGTAGAGGGGGCCGGGAACACTGAAGCTTTCTTT
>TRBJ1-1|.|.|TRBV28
CASSLRGGTEAFF
TGTGCCAGCAGTTTGCGGGGTGGCACTGAAGCTTTCTTT
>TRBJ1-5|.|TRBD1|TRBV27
CASSLTGQGTQPQHF
TGTGCCAGCAGTTTAACGGGACAGGGGACGCAGCCCCAGCATTTT
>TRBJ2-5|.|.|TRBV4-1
CASSRTEGETQYF
TGCGCCAGCAGCCGGACAGAGGGAGAGACCCAGTACTTC
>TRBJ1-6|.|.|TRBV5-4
CASSLEGKALHF
TGTGCCAGCAGCTTGGAGGGGAAGGCCCTCCACTTT
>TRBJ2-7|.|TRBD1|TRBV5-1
CASSLGTVGEQYF
TGCGCCAGCAGCCTCGGGACAGTAGGCGAGCAGTACTTC
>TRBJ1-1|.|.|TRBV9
CASSVGAMNTEAFF
TGTGCCAGCAGCGTAGGGGCAATGAACACTGAAGCTTTCTTT
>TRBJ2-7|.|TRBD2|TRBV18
CASSPGTSYEQYF
TGTGCCAGCTCACCGGGGACTAGCTACGAGCAGTACTTC
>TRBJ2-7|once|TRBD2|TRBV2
CAGRALRGTRGEQYF
TGTGCCGGAAGAGCCCTCCGGGGGACTAGGGGCGAGCAGTACTTC
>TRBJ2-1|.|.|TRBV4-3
CASSQHLASAYNEQFF
TGCGCCAGCAGCCAACACCTAGCTAGCGCCTACAATGAGCAGTTCTTC
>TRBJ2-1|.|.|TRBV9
CASSVESGFNNEQFF
TGTGCCAGCAGCGTAGAATCGGGGTTTAACAATGAGCAGTTCTTC
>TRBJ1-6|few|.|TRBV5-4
CASRSGGQYNSPLHF
TGTGCCAGCAGGTCTGGGGGACAATATAATTCACCCCTCCACTTT
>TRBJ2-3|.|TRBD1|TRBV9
CASSPRQGGTDTQYF
TGTGCCAGCAGCCCTCGACAGGGAGGCACAGATACGCAGTATTTT
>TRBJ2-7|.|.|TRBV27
CASSLQAGHEQYF
TGTGCCAGCAGTTTACAAGCGGGCCACGAGCAGTACTTC
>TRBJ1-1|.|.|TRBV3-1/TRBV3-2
CASSQIQGNTEAFF
TGTGCCAGCAGCCAAATACAGGGCAACACTGAAGCTTTCTTT
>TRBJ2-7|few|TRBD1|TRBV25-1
CASSDRGQGSSEQYF
TGTGCCAGCAGTGATAGGGGACAGGGATCATCCGAGCAGTACTTC
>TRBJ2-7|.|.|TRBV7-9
CASSPRLGGRSYEQYF
TGTGCCAGCAGCCCAAGGCTCGGGGGGCGTAGCTACGAGCAGTACTTC
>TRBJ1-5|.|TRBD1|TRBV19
CASSTRDRGRGSQPQHF
TGTGCCAGTAGTACCCGGGACAGGGGGCGAGGAAGTCAGCCCCAGCATTTT